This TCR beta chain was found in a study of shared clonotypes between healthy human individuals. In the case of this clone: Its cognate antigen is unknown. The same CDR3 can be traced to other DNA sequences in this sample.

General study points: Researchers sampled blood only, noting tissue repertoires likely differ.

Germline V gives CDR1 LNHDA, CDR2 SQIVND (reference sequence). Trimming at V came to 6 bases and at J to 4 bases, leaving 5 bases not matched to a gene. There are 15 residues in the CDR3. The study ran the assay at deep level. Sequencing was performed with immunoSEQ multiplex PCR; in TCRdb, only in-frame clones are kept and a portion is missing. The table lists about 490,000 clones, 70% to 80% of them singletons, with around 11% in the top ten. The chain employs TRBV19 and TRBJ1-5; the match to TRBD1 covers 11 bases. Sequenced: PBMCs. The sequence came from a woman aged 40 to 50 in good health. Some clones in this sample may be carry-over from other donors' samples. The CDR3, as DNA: TGTGCCAGTAGGGACAGGGGGCGCGGTAATCAGCCCCAGCATTTT. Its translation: CASRDRGRGNQPQHF.